This T cell receptor beta chain is from a study of shared clonotypes between healthy human individuals. Background on the study: CD4 naive and memory got three plates each, CD8 naive two, CD8 memory one. Study findings and constraints: Donors were few, which limited the genetic and exposure-history diversity represented. Naive subsets generally had larger estimated richness than memory subsets.

This clone was recorded once. Its antigen is unknown. Assay used: immunoSEQ multiplex PCR; TCRdb lists only in-frame clones, some missing. The sample records some 1,100,000 clones, approximately 78% being singletons. Germline loops: CDR1 SGHVS, CDR2 FQNEAQ. Trimming cost V 4 bases and J 2 bases, with 12 bases left between them. The CDR3 totals 14 residues. Naive CD4+ cells were CD45RA-selected; the remaining cells were memory. The chain uses TRBV7-8 and TRBJ2-7; D uncertain. The sequencing sample was made of memory CD4+ T cells from PBMCs. Stated subset: CD45RA-negative fraction. The clonotype comes from a man younger than 30 in good health. Some clones in this sample may be carry-over from other donors' samples. CDR3: CASSSSTVPYEQYF. The CDR3 DNA reads TGTGCCAGCAGCTCCTCGACGGTCCCCTACGAGCAGTACTTC.